Shown below are 3 T cell receptor beta chains from a single sample sequenced in a study of shared clonotypes between healthy human individuals. TCRdb keeps only in-frame clones here, not all; method: immunoSEQ multiplex PCR. Of approximately 2.1 million clones in the sample, 90% to 95% were seen once. The sequenced sample consisted of naive CD4+ T cells from PBMCs. This sample's subset: CD45RA+ positively selected. The receptor set was obtained from a man aged 18 to 29 in good health. Some clones in this sample may be carry-over from other donors' samples.

This chain joins TRBV7-9 and TRBJ2-1; D is unresolved. Germline V gene sequence: CDR1 SEHNR, CDR2 FQNEAQ (reference sequence). The CDR3 loop spans 13 amino acids. Trimming took 5 bases from V and 9 from J, leaving 14 bases between them. CDR3 in DNA: TGTGCCAGCAGCCCCGTCTCCGACACTGAGCAGTTCTTC. Its protein product is CASSPVSDTEQFF. The whole variable domain, filled in from reference TRBV7-9 and TRBJ2-1, reads DTGVSQNPRHKITKRGQNVTFRCDPISEHNRLYWYRQTLGQGPEFLTYFQNEAQLEKSRLLSDRFSAERPKGSFSTLEIQRTEQGDSAMYLCASSPVSDTEQFFGPGTRLTVL.

This clone was observed once. V gene TRBV27 combines with J gene TRBJ2-7; D remains ambiguous. With 2 bases removed from V and 3 bases from J, the gap between germline ends came to 11 bases. The CDR3 extends over 14 amino acids. Germline CDR1 MNHEY, CDR2 SMNVEV (reference sequence). The CDR3 DNA reads as TGTGCCAGCAGTTTACGGTGGAAACTCTACGAGCAGTACTTC. Encoded protein: CASSLRWKLYEQYF.

The V call is TRBV28, the J call TRBJ1-5, with D possibly matching TRBD1 (5 bases). CDR1 is MDHEN, CDR2 SYDVKM, per germline. CDR3 size: 15 residues. V lost 1 base to trimming and J lost 1 base, with 8 bases between them. The CDR3 here is CASSLFRDSNQPQHF. The CDR3 DNA reads TGTGCCAGCAGTTTATTCCGGGACAGCAATCAGCCCCAGCATTTT.